Presented here are 29 T cell receptor beta chains from one specimen sequenced in a study of radiotherapy plus CTLA-4 blockade in lung cancer. Data came from immunoSEQ multiplex PCR; TCRdb stores just in-frame clones and leaves some out. The data show about 78,000 clones, approximately 86% seen once. Sequencing used peripheral blood, obtained from a patient treated with radiotherapy plus ipilimumab. The receptors were sampled from a human donor with non-small cell lung cancer who had stable disease on radiotherapy plus ipilimumab.

The sample holds a few counts of this clone. The V and J genes are TRBV18 and TRBJ2-7; tentatively, D is TRBD2 (5 bases). Germline V gives CDR1 KGHSH, CDR2 LQKENI. The CDR3 consists of 15 residues. Trimming took 2 bases from V and 4 from J, leaving 15 bases between them. This chain's CDR3 is CASSPVADFAYEQYF. CDR3 DNA: TGTGCCAGCTCACCAGTCGCGGACTTCGCGTACGAGCAGTACTTC.

In this sample, this clone turned up once. This rearrangement joins TRBV28 to TRBJ1-1, with a possible D match to TRBD1 (6 bases). The germline V and J ends were trimmed by 2 bases and 10 bases, with 17 bases remaining between them. The germline V gene encodes CDR1 MDHEN and CDR2 SYDVKM. The CDR3 is made up of 14 amino acids. This chain's CDR3 is CASSLDGRRGGAFF. The CDR3 DNA sequence: TGTGCCAGCAGTTTAGACGGGCGGAGAGGGGGAGCTTTCTTT.

This chain connects TRBV28 to TRBJ2-3, with 10 bases that match TRBD1. The V segment lost 8 bases and the J segment 2 bases; nucleotides outside the gene matches: 4. Per the germline V gene, CDR1 is MDHEN and CDR2 is SYDVKM. CDR3 length equals 14 residues. DNA for the CDR3: TGTGCCAGCTTGACAGGGGGCTTCACAGATACGCAGTATTTT. Translated, it gives CASLTGGFTDTQYF. Combining the CDR3 with reference TRBV28 and TRBJ2-3 gives the whole variable domain DVKVTQSSRYLVKRTGEKVFLECVQDMDHENMFWYRQDPGLGLRLIYFSYDVKMKEKGDIPEGYSVSREKKERFSLILESASTNQTSMYLCASLTGGFTDTQYFGPGTRLTVL.

J is TRBJ1-1 and V is TRBV11-3, with D tentatively TRBD1 (5 bases). V lost 1 base and J 1 base, leaving 10 bases between the germline ends. CDR1 is SGHNT and CDR2 is YENEEA in the germline V gene. The CDR3 consists of 15 residues. This CDR3 reads CASSLGGFGNTEAFF. In DNA form, the CDR3 reads TGTGCCAGCAGCTTAGGGGGGTTCGGGAACACTGAAGCTTTCTTT.

In this sample, this clone turned up once. The J gene is TRBJ1-5, the V gene TRBV19, with TRBD1 matching 8 bases. CDR3 length equals 15 residues. V shed 5 bases, J shed 5 bases, and the junction held 8 bases outside the gene matches. Germline V gives CDR1 LNHDA, CDR2 SQIVND (reference sequence). The CDR3: CASSVDRAGDQPQHF. CDR3 bases: TGTGCCAGTAGTGTGGACAGGGCTGGGGATCAGCCCCAGCATTTT. The full variable domain, with the rest looked up from reference TRBV19 and TRBJ1-5, is DGGITQSPKYLFRKEGQNVTLSCEQNLNHDAMYWYRQDPGQGLRLIYYSQIVNDFQKGDIAEGYSVSREKKESFPLTVTSAQKNPTAFYLCASSVDRAGDQPQHFGDGTRLSIL.

The rearrangement joins TRBV27 to TRBJ2-5; a weak D match, TRBD1 (5 bases). Trimming left V 5 bases short and J 4 bases short, with 17 bases between. The CDR3 covers 15 residues. Germline V gives CDR1 MNHEY, CDR2 SMNVEV (reference sequence). The CDR3 spells CASSRSQGNGETQYF. The CDR3 DNA sequence: TGTGCCAGCAGTCGGTCTCAGGGCAACGGAGAGACCCAGTACTTC.

J is TRBJ1-1 and V is TRBV2; possible D gene TRBD1, 5 bases. Germline V lookup: CDR1 SNHLY, CDR2 FYNNEI. This CDR3 contains 14 residues. Trimming pared 6 bases from V and 1 base from J, leaving 12 bases between. This CDR3 reads CASSPGHANTEAFF. DNA for the CDR3: TGTGCCAGCAGCCCGGGGCACGCGAACACTGAAGCTTTCTTT.

This chain connects TRBV27 to TRBJ1-5, with a possible D match to TRBD1 (6 bases). The CDR3 loop spans 13 amino acids. Trimming took 7 bases from V and 2 from J, leaving 9 bases between them. Germline V gene lookup returns CDR1 MNHEY and CDR2 SMNVEV (reference sequence). CDR3 loop: CASKNRGNQPQHF. CDR3 bases: TGTGCCAGCAAAAACAGGGGCAATCAGCCCCAGCATTTT.

This clone has more than one count but fewer than ten. This chain joins TRBV7-2 and TRBJ2-7; a weak D match, TRBD1 (5 bases). The CDR3 contains 15 residues. Trimming shortened V by 5 bases and J by 2 bases, and 16 bases separated the two germline ends. Per germline, CDR1 SGHTA and CDR2 FQGNSA. CDR3 sequence (DNA): TGTGCCAGCAGCGTCCAGGGATTTGGGACCTACGAGCAGTACTTC. Its translation is CASSVQGFGTYEQYF.

Concerning this clone: Within the sample, other DNA sequences also encode this same CDR3. The rearrangement joins TRBV5-1 to TRBJ2-2; 8 bases agree with TRBD1. The trim removed 4 bases at V and 2 bases at J, leaving 1 base unmatched. The CDR3 runs 14 residues. Per the germline V gene, CDR1 is SGHRS and CDR2 is YFSETQ. The DNA of the CDR3 is TGCGCCAGCAGCGGGACAGGTAACACCGGGGAGCTGTTTTTT. Amino acids: CASSGTGNTGELFF.

This clone was observed once. The chain couples TRBV28 to TRBJ1-2; D ambiguous. Deletions cut 6 bases from V and 3 bases from J, with 14 bases between. Germline assignment: CDR1 MDHEN and CDR2 SYDVKM. This CDR3 contains 14 residues. The CDR3 sequence: CASSPPDGYYGYTF. The CDR3 nucleotides read TGTGCCAGCAGCCCCCCGGACGGATACTATGGCTACACCTTC.

The V gene is TRBV7-7, the J gene TRBJ2-1, with 9 nucleotides matching TRBD1. Germline V CDR1 and CDR2: SSHAT, FNYEAQ (reference sequence). V was pared by 4 bases and J by 9 bases, with 4 bases of the junction left unmatched. The CDR3 runs 13 residues. The CDR3 spells CASSWDREGEQFF. Written as DNA, the CDR3 is TGTGCCAGCAGCTGGGACAGGGAGGGTGAGCAGTTCTTC.

The chain carries TRBV28 and TRBJ2-7, with D possibly being TRBD1 (6 bases). V shed 6 bases and J shed 3 bases, with 21 bases lying between them. Germline V gene data show CDR1 as MDHEN and CDR2 as SYDVKM. CDR3 length equals 16 residues. CDR3 in amino acids: CASSSPRAGASYEQYF. CDR3 sequence (DNA): TGTGCCAGCAGCTCCCCCCGGGCAGGGGCAAGCTACGAGCAGTACTTC.

Here the CDR3 reads CAISDDRGDEAFF. As DNA, the CDR3 is TGTGCCATCAGTGACGACAGGGGGGATGAAGCTTTCTTT. The gene calls are TRBV10-3 and TRBJ1-1; 9 nucleotides align to TRBD1. This CDR3 comprises 13 residues. Germline V CDR1 and CDR2: ENHRY, SYGVKD. With V trimmed by 3 bases and J by 7 bases, 3 bases remained unmatched.

This chain connects TRBV10-2 to TRBJ2-1; TRBD1 agrees at 8 bases. CDR3 length: 12 amino acids. The germline V gene has CDR1 WSHSY and CDR2 SAAADI. V lost 7 bases to trimming and J lost 6 bases; unmatched junction nucleotides: 2. CDR3 in amino acids: CASNTGGNEQFF. The CDR3 nucleotides read TGCGCCAGCAATACAGGGGGCAATGAGCAGTTCTTC.

V is TRBV9 and J is TRBJ2-7; 10 bases agree with TRBD2. The CDR3 spans 17 residues. In germline, CDR1 is SGDLS, CDR2 YYNGEE. With 4 bases clipped from V and 7 bases from J, the junction kept 17 bases outside the gene matches. The CDR3 region is CASSPDAAGGPSGEQYF. The CDR3 bases are TGTGCCAGCAGCCCCGACGCAGCGGGAGGGCCCTCGGGGGAGCAGTACTTC.

This chain joins TRBV30 and TRBJ1-2, with 7 bases lining up with TRBD1. The CDR3 is 13 residues long. V trimming: 2 bases; J trimming: 7 bases; junction bases outside the gene matches: 7. Germline V gives CDR1 GTSNPN, CDR2 SVGIG (reference sequence). The CDR3 loop is CAWSPDRDSGYTF. The DNA for the CDR3 is TGTGCCTGGAGTCCCGACAGGGATAGTGGCTACACCTTC.

In this sample, this clone turned up a few times. The chain has TRBV19 and TRBJ2-1, with D unclear. The length of the CDR3 is 11 residues. Germline-derived CDR1 and CDR2 are LNHDA and SQIVND (reference sequence). V shed 5 bases and J shed 4 bases, with 3 bases lying between them. The CDR3 loop is CASSLYNEQFF. CDR3 nucleotide sequence: TGTGCCAGTAGTCTATACAATGAGCAGTTCTTC.

The chain uses TRBV5-1 and TRBJ2-3; 13 nucleotides match TRBD2. The CDR3 spans 19 residues. Losses at the gene ends were 4 bases for V and 0 bases for J; bases not matched to a gene: 11. CDR1 and CDR2 from the germline V gene are SGHRS and YFSETQ. CDR3 sequence reads: CASSPWPGLAGESTDTQYF. For the CDR3, the DNA is TGCGCCAGCAGCCCTTGGCCCGGACTAGCGGGGGAAAGCACAGATACGCAGTATTTT.

The chain couples TRBV28 to TRBJ1-2, with D perhaps matching TRBD1 (5 bases). The CDR3 contains 13 residues. The germline V and J ends were trimmed by 1 base and 3 bases, with 6 bases remaining between them. Germline CDR1 is MDHEN and CDR2 is SYDVKM. CDR3 coding DNA: TGTGCCAGCAGTTTATTACAGGACTATGGCTACACCTTC. This encodes CASSLLQDYGYTF.

A word on this clone: The sample contains more than one DNA sequence encoding this CDR3. The rearrangement uses TRBV28 and TRBJ1-6; D call uncertain. The CDR3 loop spans 13 amino acids. Germline loops: CDR1 MDHEN, CDR2 SYDVKM. V lost 3 bases to trimming and J lost 7 bases, with 7 bases between them. The CDR3 loop is CASSLPENSPLHF. The CDR3 nucleotides are TGTGCCAGCAGTTTGCCGGAAAATTCACCCCTCCACTTT.

The J gene is TRBJ1-6, the V gene TRBV2, with D unclear. The CDR3 totals 17 residues. V was clipped by 6 bases and J by 2 bases, with 17 bases between them. CDR1 and CDR2 (germline): SNHLY, FYNNEI. The chain's CDR3 is CASSLEGGAAYNSPLHF. The CDR3 region has the DNA TGTGCCAGCAGCCTCGAGGGTGGAGCGGCCTATAATTCACCCCTCCACTTT.

The chain combines TRBV6-4 with TRBJ1-6; D ambiguous. CDR3 length: 16 amino acids. Trimming cost V 2 bases and J 8 bases, with 16 bases left between them. In germline, CDR1 is MRHNA, CDR2 SNTAGT. Written as DNA, the CDR3 is TGTGCCAGCAGTGACGGCCCCGGCAGTCTATATTCACCCCTCCACTTT. Translation gives CASSDGPGSLYSPLHF.

The chain carries TRBV11-2 and TRBJ2-5; the D is unclear. The DNA matches TRBJ2-7 better at its end, which makes the J call doubtful. From germline, CDR1 is SGHAT and CDR2 FQNNGV. The CDR3 has 15 amino acids. The CDR3 protein is CASSLASNSEYEQYF. The DNA for the CDR3 is TGTGCCAGCAGCTTAGCGTCCAATTCAGAGTACGAGCAGTACTTC.

J is TRBJ2-7 and V is TRBV11-2; TRBD2 aligns across 9 bases. In germline, CDR1 is SGHAT, CDR2 FQNNGV. The CDR3 consists of 14 residues. V shed 9 bases, J shed 0 bases, and the junction held 6 bases outside the gene matches. The CDR3 nucleotides are TGTGCCAGTCGGACTAGCGAATTCTCCTACGAGCAGTACTTC. The encoded protein is CASRTSEFSYEQYF.

The CDR3 spells CASWTATANSPLHF. CDR3 in DNA: TGTGCCAGCTGGACAGCGACGGCTAATTCACCCCTCCACTTT. The V call is TRBV27, the J call TRBJ1-6; TRBD1 is a possible D gene (6 bases). The CDR3 has 14 amino acids. The V gene lost 8 bases and the J gene lost 6 bases, with 14 bases spanning the gap. Germline-derived CDR1 and CDR2 are MNHEY and SMNVEV (reference sequence).

This clone was seen just once. J is TRBJ1-5 and V is TRBV5-6; D not certain. Deletions cut 2 bases from V and 7 bases from J, with 10 bases between. Germline values: CDR1 SGHDT, CDR2 YYEEEE. The length of the CDR3 is 13 residues. CDR3 DNA: TGTGCCAGCAGCTTTCAGGCTGGCCAGCCCCAGCATTTT. Translation: CASSFQAGQPQHF.

V usage is TRBV28 and J usage is TRBJ2-7, with a weak D call TRBD1 (5 bases). Germline lookup yields CDR1 MDHEN and CDR2 SYDVKM. The CDR3 consists of 15 residues. Trimming took 3 bases from V and 1 from J, leaving 13 bases between them. CDR3 region: CASSFQAGWSYEQYF. CDR3 DNA: TGTGCCAGCAGTTTCCAGGCAGGGTGGTCCTACGAGCAGTACTTC. The variable domain in full, completed from reference TRBV28 and TRBJ2-7, reads DVKVTQSSRYLVKRTGEKVFLECVQDMDHENMFWYRQDPGLGLRLIYFSYDVKMKEKGDIPEGYSVSREKKERFSLILESASTNQTSMYLCASSFQAGWSYEQYFGPGTRLTVT.

CDR3 sequence (DNA): TGTGCCAGCAGCTTGGACATTAATAATTCACCCCTCCACTTT. This translates into CASSLDINNSPLHF. J is TRBJ1-6 and V is TRBV5-4; D gene unclear. Germline V gene lookup returns CDR1 SGHNT and CDR2 YYREEE (reference sequence). This CDR3 comprises 14 residues. The V and J ends lost 0 bases and 5 bases respectively, with 6 bases between them.